This TCR beta chain came from a study of T cell repertoires in cytomegalovirus infection. TCRdb reprocessed the reads with MiXCR, giving one entry per CDR3 protein. This sample has roughly 76,000 distinct CDR3 sequences, with 3% to 4.5% found just once. V lost 2 bases to trimming and J lost 2 bases; unmatched junction nucleotides: 8. The germline gives CDR1 SGHTA, CDR2 FQGNSA. The CDR3 is 16 residues long. There are many counts of this clonotype. The chain joins TRBV7-2 to TRBJ2-5, with 7 bases fitting TRBD2. Sequences were obtained from PBMCs. This clonotype was obtained from a human donor in good health (CMV status not recorded). Some clones in this sample may be carry-over from other donors' samples. The CDR3 sequence: CASSLWWGGVQETQYF. Here the CDR3 DNA reads TGTGCCAGCAGCTTATGGTGGGGGGGGGTACAAGAGACCCAGTACTTC.